This paragraph reports one T cell receptor beta chain. The data originate from a study of shared clonotypes between healthy human individuals. Produced via immunoSEQ multiplex PCR; TCRdb's table is partial and in-frame only. In the table there are about 2.2 million clones, about 94% of which are singletons. V was pared by 4 bases and J by 0 bases, with 7 bases of the junction left unmatched. CDR3 length equals 18 residues. Germline lookup yields CDR1 ENHRY and CDR2 SYGVKD. The naive CD8 subset, CD45RO-negative cells positively selected for CCR7, excluded terminally differentiated effector memory CD45RA+ cells.

This receptor was taken from a man between 18 and 35 years old in good health. Some clones in this sample may be carry-over from other donors' samples. The chain combines TRBV10-3 with TRBJ2-1, with 12 bases aligning to TRBD2. Source material: naive CD8+ T cells from PBMCs. The CDR3 DNA reads as TGTGCCATCAGTGTATTGGGGACTAGCGGGCCCTCCTACAATGAGCAGTTCTTC. Its translation is CAISVLGTSGPSYNEQFF.